This entry features one TCR beta chain sequence. The CDR3 spans 14 residues. In germline, CDR1 is KGHSH, CDR2 LQKENI. J gave up 5 bases and V 3 bases, and 5 bases lay outside the gene matches. This record belongs to a study of blood T cell repertoires in COVID-19. In the authors' workflow: The authors estimated nucleated cell counts from reference gene primer amplification. TCRdb keeps only in-frame clones here, not all; method: immunoSEQ multiplex PCR. For V, J and clone size, that table is used; D and trimming come from the DNA. This sample has around 40,000 clones; about 87% occur once, and the top ten carry less than 5%.

This sequence joins TRBV18 and TRBJ1-1, with 8 positions matching TRBD1. This TCR was recovered from a man in his forties with COVID-19, enrolled during active disease. Sample: peripheral blood. CDR3 residues: CASSPLQGATEAFF. The CDR3, as DNA: TGTGCCAGCTCACCCCTCCAGGGGGCAACTGAAGCTTTCTTT.